The source of this T cell receptor (beta chain) is a study of T cells in localized non-small cell lung cancer. The study's findings and limits: Adjacent lung tissue had a median roughly 62 of the top 100 clones found in the tumor. Because only a single region of the tumor was sequenced, heterogeneity remains possible. Higher blood T cell density went with longer overall survival.

This clone has a handful of counts. Its antigen is undetermined. The CDR3 sequence is 12 residues long. Per germline, CDR1 MNHEY and CDR2 SMNVEV (reference sequence). Trimming pared 3 bases from V and 7 bases from J, leaving 9 bases between. The protocol was immunoSEQ multiplex PCR, while the TCRdb copy is restricted to in-frame clones and leaves out a portion. The sample shows about 82,000 clones, about three quarters of them seen only once. The chain uses TRBV27 and TRBJ1-1; D uncertain. This specimen consisted of PBMCs, obtained before any cancer treatment. The source is a man aged 35-69 years with stage II squamous cell lung carcinoma. CDR3 protein: CASSFPRGEAFF. The CDR3 DNA sequence: TGTGCCAGCAGTTTTCCTCGGGGTGAAGCTTTCTTT.